The source of this T cell receptor beta chain is a study of T cell responses to AZD1222 COVID-19 vaccine. Researchers grouped second doses given at about 4 or about 12 weeks into one pool. This CDR3 is 12 amino acids long. Germline V gives CDR1 KGHSH, CDR2 LQKENI. The trim removed 5 bases at V and 8 bases at J, leaving 2 bases unmatched. Some clones are missing from TCRdb's copy, which holds only in-frame ones; the method was immunoSEQ multiplex PCR. The sample contains 25,000 to 30,000 clones, 92% of which appear only once. This TCR came from an adult who received the AZD1222 COVID-19 vaccine. The rearrangement joins TRBV18 to TRBJ1-4; 7 bases are shared with TRBD1. Source: peripheral blood, taken 28 days after the second AZD1222 dose. The CDR3 region is CASSTDREKLFF. The CDR3 DNA reads as TGTGCCAGCTCAACGGACAGGGAAAAACTGTTTTTT.